This TCR beta chain was retrieved from a study of T cell changes during pregnancy in multiple sclerosis. V dropped 1 base and J dropped 1 base, with 9 bases sitting between them. Germline V lookup: CDR1 SGHNT, CDR2 YYREEE (reference sequence). There are 15 residues in the CDR3. Here immunoSEQ multiplex PCR was the method, and the copy in TCRdb shows in-frame clones only, minus some. This table holds over 55,000 clones, roughly 90% found once. The sequencing used peripheral blood, collected after pregnancy. The source of this sequence is a female donor in good health, enrolled as a control in a pregnancy study. The V call is TRBV5-4, the J call TRBJ2-1; D is uncertain. The CDR3 reads CASSLYAASYNEQFF. The CDR3 region has the DNA TGTGCCAGCAGCTTGTATGCAGCGTCCTACAATGAGCAGTTCTTC.